Sequencing of this TCR beta chain was carried out in a study of blood T cell repertoires in COVID-19. Study information: Samples taken during acute and convalescent COVID-19 were collected in the United States, Italy and Spain. In each case, the material was cDNA or gDNA derived from T cells, B-cell-depleted T cells, or PBMCs.

V dropped 6 bases and J dropped 4 bases, with 10 bases sitting between them. This CDR3 has 14 amino acids. From germline, CDR1 is MNHEY and CDR2 SVGAGI. Per the authors' pipeline: Estimation of nucleated cell counts was performed using reference gene primer amplification. Sequencing was performed with immunoSEQ multiplex PCR; in TCRdb, only in-frame clones are kept and a portion is missing. D and trimming come from the DNA, and the V and J calls and clone size come from that table. Among about 50,000 clones, 86% were seen once, and the ten largest hold approximately 2.1%. The chain carries TRBV6-5 and TRBJ1-6, with D tentatively TRBD1 (6 bases). Sequencing was performed on peripheral blood. The source is a woman in her sixties or seventies with acute or convalescent COVID-19. CDR3 region: CASSRDKYNSPLHF. The CDR3 DNA sequence: TGTGCCAGCAGCCGGGACAAATATAATTCACCCCTCCACTTT.